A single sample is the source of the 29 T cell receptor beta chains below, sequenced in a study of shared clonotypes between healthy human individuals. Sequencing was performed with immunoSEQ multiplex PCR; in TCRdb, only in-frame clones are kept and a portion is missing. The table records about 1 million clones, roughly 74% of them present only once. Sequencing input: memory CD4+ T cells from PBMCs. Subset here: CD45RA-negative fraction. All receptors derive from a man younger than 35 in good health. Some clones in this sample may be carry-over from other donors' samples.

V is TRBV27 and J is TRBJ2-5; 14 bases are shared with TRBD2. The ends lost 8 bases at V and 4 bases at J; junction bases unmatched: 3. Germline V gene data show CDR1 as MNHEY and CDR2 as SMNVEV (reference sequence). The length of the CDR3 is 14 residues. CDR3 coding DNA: TGTGCCAGCTCAGGACTAGCGGGAGGAGAGACCCAGTACTTC. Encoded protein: CASSGLAGGETQYF.

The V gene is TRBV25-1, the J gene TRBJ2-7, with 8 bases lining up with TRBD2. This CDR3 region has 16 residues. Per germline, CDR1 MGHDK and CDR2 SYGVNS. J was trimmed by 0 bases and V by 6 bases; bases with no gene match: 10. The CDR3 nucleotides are TGTGCCAGCAGCGGAAACGTAGCGGGATACTCCTACGAGCAGTACTTC. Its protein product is CASSGNVAGYSYEQYF.

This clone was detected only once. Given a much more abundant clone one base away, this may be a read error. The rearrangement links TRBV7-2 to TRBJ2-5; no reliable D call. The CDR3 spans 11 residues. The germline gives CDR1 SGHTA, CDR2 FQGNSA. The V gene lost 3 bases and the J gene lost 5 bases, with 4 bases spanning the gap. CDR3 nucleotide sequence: TGTGCCAGCAGCTTGTTTGAGACCCAGTACTTC. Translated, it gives CASSLFETQYF.

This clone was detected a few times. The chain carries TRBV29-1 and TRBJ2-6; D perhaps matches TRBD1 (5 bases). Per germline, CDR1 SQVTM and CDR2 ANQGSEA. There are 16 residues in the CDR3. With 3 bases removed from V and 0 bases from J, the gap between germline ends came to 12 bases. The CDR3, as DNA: TGCAGCGTTGAGTACAGGTCGGTCTCTGGGGCCAACGTCCTGACTTTC. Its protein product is CSVEYRSVSGANVLTF.

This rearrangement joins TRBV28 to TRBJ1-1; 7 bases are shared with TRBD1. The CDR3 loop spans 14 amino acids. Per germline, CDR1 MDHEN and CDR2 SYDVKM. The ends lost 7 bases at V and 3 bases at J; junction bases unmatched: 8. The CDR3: CASNPQDRHTEAFF. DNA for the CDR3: TGTGCCAGCAACCCCCAGGACAGGCACACTGAAGCTTTCTTT.

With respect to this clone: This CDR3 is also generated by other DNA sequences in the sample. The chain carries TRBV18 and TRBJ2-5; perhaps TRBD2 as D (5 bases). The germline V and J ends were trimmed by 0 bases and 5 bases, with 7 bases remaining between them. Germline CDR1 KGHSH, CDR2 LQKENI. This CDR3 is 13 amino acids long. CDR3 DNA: TGTGCCAGCTCACCACCCGGAGGTGAGACCCAGTACTTC. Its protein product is CASSPPGGETQYF. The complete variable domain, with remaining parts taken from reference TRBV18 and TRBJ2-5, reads NAGVMQNPRHLVRRRGQEARLRCSPMKGHSHVYWYRQLPEEGLKFMVYLQKENIIDESGMPKERFSAEFPKEGPSILRIQQVVRGDSAAYFCASSPPGGETQYFGPGTRLLVL.

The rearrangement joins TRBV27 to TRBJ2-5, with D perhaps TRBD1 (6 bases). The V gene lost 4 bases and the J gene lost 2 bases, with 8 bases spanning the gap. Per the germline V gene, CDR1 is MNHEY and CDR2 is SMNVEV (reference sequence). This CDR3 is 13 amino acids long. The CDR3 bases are TGTGCCAGCAGTTGGACAGATCAAGAGACCCAGTACTTC. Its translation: CASSWTDQETQYF.

The CDR3 is CASSPQQLNQPQHF. The CDR3, as DNA: TGTGCCAGCAGTCCACAGCAACTAAATCAGCCCCAGCATTTT. The chain carries TRBV2 and TRBJ1-5; D call uncertain. The CDR3 runs to 14 residues. Trimming pared 5 bases from V and 4 bases from J, leaving 12 bases between. The germline V gene has CDR1 SNHLY and CDR2 FYNNEI.

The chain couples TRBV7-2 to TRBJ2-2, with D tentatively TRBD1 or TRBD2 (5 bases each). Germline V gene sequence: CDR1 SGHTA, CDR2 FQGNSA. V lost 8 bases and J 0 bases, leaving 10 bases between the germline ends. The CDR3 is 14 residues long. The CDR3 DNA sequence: TGTGCCAGCCCTCGAGGGGCGAACACCGGGGAGCTGTTTTTT. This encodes CASPRGANTGELFF. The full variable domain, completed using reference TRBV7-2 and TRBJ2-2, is GAGVSQSPSNKVTEKGKDVELRCDPISGHTALYWYRQSLGQGLEFLIYFQGNSAPDKSGLPSDRFSAERTGGSVSTLTIQRTQQEDSAVYLCASPRGANTGELFFGEGSRLTVL.

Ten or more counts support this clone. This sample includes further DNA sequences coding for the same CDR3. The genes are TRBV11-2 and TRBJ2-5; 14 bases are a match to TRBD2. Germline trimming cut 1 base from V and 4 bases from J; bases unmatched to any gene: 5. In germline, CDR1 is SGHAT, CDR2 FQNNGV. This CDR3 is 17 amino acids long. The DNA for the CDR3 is TGTGCCAGCAGCTTAGTGGGTGGACTAGCGGGAGGAGAGACCCAGTACTTC. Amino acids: CASSLVGGLAGGETQYF. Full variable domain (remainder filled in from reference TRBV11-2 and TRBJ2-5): EAGVAQSPRYKIIEKRQSVAFWCNPISGHATLYWYQQILGQGPKLLIQFQNNGVVDDSQLPKDRFSAERLKGVDSTLKIQPAKLEDSAVYLCASSLVGGLAGGETQYFGPGTRLLVL.

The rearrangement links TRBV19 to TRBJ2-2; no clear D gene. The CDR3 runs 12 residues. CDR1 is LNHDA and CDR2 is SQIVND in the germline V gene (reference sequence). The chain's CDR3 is CAVTTYTGELFF. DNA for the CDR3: TGTGCGGTAACGACCTACACCGGGGAGCTGTTTTTT.

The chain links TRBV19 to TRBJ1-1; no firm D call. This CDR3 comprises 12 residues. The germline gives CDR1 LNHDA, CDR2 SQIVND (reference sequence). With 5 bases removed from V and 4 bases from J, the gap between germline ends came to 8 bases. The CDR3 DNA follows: TGTGCCAGTAGTCTGGTAAGCACTGAAGCTTTCTTT. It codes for CASSLVSTEAFF.

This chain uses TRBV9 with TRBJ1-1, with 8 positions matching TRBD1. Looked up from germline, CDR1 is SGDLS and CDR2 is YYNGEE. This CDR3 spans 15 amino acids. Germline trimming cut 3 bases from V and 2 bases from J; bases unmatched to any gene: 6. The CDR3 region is CASSAYGQGNTEAFF. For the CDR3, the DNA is TGTGCCAGCAGCGCTTATGGACAGGGAAACACTGAAGCTTTCTTT. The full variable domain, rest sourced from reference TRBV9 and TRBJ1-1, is DSGVTQTPKHLITATGQRVTLRCSPRSGDLSVYWYQQSLDQGLQFLIQYYNGEERAKGNILERFSAQQFPDLHSELNLSSLELGDSALYFCASSAYGQGNTEAFFGQGTRLTVV.

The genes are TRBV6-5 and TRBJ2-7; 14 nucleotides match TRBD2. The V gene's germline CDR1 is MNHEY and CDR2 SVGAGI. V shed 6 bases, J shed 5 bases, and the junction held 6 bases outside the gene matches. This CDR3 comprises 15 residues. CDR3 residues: CASRQTSGRAHEQYF. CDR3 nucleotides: TGTGCCAGCAGACAGACTAGCGGGAGGGCCCACGAGCAGTACTTC.

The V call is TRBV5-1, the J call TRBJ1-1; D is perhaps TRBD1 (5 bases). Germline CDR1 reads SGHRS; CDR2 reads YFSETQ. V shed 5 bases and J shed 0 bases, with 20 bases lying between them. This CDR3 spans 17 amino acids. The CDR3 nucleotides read TGCGCCAGCAGACCCTCCGGGCGGGGGGGAATGAACACTGAAGCTTTCTTT. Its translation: CASRPSGRGGMNTEAFF. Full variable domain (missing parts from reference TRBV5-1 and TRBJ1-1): KAGVTQTPRYLIKTRGQQVTLSCSPISGHRSVSWYQQTPGQGLQFLFEYFSETQRNKGNFPGRFSGRQFSNSRSEMNVSTLELGDSALYLCASRPSGRGGMNTEAFFGQGTRLTVV.

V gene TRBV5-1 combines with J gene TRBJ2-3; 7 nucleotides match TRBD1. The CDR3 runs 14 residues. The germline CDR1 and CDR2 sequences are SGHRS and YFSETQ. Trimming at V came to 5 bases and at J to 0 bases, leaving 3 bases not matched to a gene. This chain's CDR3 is CASRGTVSTDTQYF. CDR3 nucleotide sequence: TGCGCCAGCAGGGGGACAGTTAGCACAGATACGCAGTATTTT. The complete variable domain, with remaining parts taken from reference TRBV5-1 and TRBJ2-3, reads KAGVTQTPRYLIKTRGQQVTLSCSPISGHRSVSWYQQTPGQGLQFLFEYFSETQRNKGNFPGRFSGRQFSNSRSEMNVSTLELGDSALYLCASRGTVSTDTQYFGPGTRLTVL.

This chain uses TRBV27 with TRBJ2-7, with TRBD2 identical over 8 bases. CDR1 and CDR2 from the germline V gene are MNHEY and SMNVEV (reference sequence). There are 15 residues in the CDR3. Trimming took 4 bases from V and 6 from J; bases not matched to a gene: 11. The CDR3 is CASSSPLRTSPEQYF. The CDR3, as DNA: TGTGCCAGCAGTTCACCCCTTAGGACTAGCCCCGAGCAGTACTTC.

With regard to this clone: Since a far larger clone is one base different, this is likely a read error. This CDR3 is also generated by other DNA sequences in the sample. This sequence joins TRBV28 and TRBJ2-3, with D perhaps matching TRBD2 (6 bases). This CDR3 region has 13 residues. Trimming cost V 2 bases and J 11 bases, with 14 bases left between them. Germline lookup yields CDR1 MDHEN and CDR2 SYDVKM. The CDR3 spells CASSLSGREVQYF. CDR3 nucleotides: TGTGCCAGCAGTTTAAGCGGAAGGGAGGTGCAGTATTTT.

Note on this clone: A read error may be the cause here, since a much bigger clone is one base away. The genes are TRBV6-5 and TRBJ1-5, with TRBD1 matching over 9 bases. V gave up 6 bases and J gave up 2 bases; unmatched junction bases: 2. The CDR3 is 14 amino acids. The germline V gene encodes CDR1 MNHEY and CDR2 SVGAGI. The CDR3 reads CASRRTGGNQPQHF. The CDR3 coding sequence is TGTGCCAGCAGACGGACAGGGGGCAATCAGCCCCAGCATTTT.

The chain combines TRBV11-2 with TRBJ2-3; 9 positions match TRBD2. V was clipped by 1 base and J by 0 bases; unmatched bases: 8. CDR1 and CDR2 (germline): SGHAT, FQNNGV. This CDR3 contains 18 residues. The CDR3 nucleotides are TGTGCCAGCAGCTTAGGAACCGGGACTAGCTATAGCACAGATACGCAGTATTTT. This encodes CASSLGTGTSYSTDTQYF. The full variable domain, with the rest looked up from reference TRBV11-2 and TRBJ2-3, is EAGVAQSPRYKIIEKRQSVAFWCNPISGHATLYWYQQILGQGPKLLIQFQNNGVVDDSQLPKDRFSAERLKGVDSTLKIQPAKLEDSAVYLCASSLGTGTSYSTDTQYFGPGTRLTVL.

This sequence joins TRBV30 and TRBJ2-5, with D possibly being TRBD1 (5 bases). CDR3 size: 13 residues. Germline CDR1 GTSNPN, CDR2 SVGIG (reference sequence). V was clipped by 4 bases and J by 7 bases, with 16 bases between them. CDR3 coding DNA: TGTGCCTGGAACGGGCAGGGCCCCAGGACCCAGTACTTC. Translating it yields CAWNGQGPRTQYF.

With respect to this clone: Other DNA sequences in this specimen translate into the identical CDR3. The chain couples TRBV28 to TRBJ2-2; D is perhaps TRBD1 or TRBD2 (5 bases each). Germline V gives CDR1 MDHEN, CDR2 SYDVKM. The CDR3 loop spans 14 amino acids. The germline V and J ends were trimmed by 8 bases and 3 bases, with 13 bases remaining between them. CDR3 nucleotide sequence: TGTGCCAGCTGGGGCCAGGGAGACACCGGGGAGCTGTTTTTT. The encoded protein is CASWGQGDTGELFF.

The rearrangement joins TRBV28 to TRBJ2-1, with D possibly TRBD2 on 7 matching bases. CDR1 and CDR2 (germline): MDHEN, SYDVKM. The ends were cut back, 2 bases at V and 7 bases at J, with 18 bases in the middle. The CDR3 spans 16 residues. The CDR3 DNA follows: TGTGCCAGCAGTTTACCTCGGTCGGGGAGGGGGAATGAGCAGTTCTTC. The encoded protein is CASSLPRSGRGNEQFF. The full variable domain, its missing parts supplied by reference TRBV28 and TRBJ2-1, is DVKVTQSSRYLVKRTGEKVFLECVQDMDHENMFWYRQDPGLGLRLIYFSYDVKMKEKGDIPEGYSVSREKKERFSLILESASTNQTSMYLCASSLPRSGRGNEQFFGPGTRLTVL.

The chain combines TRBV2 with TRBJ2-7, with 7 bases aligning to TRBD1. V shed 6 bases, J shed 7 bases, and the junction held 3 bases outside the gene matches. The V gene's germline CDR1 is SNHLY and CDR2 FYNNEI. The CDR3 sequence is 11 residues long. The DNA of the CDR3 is TGTGCCAGCAGGGTCAGGGGGGAGCAGTACTTC. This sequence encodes CASRVRGEQYF. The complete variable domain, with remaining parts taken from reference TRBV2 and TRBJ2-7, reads EPEVTQTPSHQVTQMGQEVILRCVPISNHLYFYWYRQILGQKVEFLVSFYNNEISEKSEIFDDQFSVERPDGSNFTLKIRSTKLEDSAMYFCASRVRGEQYFGPGTRLTVT.

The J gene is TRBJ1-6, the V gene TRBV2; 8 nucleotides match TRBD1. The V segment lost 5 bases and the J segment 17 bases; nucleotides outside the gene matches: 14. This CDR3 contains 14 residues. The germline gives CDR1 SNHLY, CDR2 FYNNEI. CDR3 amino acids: CASSLDRAPGRFHF. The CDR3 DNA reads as TGTGCCAGCAGTCTGGACAGGGCCCCCGGACGGTTCCACTTT.

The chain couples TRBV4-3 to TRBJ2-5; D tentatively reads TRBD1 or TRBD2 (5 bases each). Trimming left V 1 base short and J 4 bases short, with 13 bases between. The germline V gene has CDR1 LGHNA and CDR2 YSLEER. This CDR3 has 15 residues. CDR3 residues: CASSQGGAGRETQYF. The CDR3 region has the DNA TGCGCCAGCAGCCAAGGAGGGGCCGGTAGAGAGACCCAGTACTTC.

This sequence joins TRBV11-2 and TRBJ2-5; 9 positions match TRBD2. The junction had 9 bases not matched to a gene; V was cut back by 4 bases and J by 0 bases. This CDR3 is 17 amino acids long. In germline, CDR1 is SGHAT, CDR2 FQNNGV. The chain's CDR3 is CASSSRRVAGDQETQYF. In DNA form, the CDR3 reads TGTGCCAGCAGCTCAAGAAGGGTAGCGGGAGACCAAGAGACCCAGTACTTC.

DNA for the CDR3: TGCAGCGGATTAGCAGGGCTCGAGCAGTACTTC. The encoded protein is CSGLAGLEQYF. The chain employs TRBV29-1 and TRBJ2-7; a possible D gene is TRBD1 (5 bases). Germline V CDR1 and CDR2: SQVTM, ANQGSEA. The V gene lost 7 bases and the J gene lost 6 bases, with 13 bases spanning the gap. The CDR3 covers 11 residues.

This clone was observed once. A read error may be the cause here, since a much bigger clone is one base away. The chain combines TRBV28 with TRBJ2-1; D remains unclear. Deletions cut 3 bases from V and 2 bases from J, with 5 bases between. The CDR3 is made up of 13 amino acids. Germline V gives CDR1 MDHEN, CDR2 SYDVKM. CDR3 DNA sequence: TGTGCCAGCAGTTTGGGTGCCTACAATGAGCAGTTCTTC. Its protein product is CASSLGAYNEQFF.